The present entry profiles one T cell receptor (beta chain) with its context. Its antigen specificity is not known. No much larger clone is present one base from it, and per-base qualities are unavailable. The data derive from a study of T-cell reconstitution after alpha-beta-depleted transplantation in children (dated by TCRdb to 2016 to 2017). Regarding the research as a whole: Using TCR repertoire profiling, the study followed T-cell immune reconstitution in a quantitative way in children after TCRalphabeta/CD19-depleted allogeneic hematopoietic cell transplantation. The study at large found these results: About two months after transplant, the apparently early recovery of alphabetaT-cell counts reportedly depended on just several hundred clones that had expanded rapidly and came from non-depleted graft cells. Over the following months the frequencies of hyperexpanded clones went down, and after one year T-cell counts and TCRbeta diversity were mostly credited to newly produced T cells. In some patients, the high TCRbeta diversity seen at day 60 was put down to recipient T cells and intrathymic progenitors that had survived conditioning.

Preparation of the library involved PCR. Sequencer: Illumina HiSeq 2500. TCR library preparation used molecular barcoding, with unique molecular identifiers applied to normalize quantification of the TCRbeta repertoire. In TCRdb, the public reads were trimmed at Q25 with fastp and aligned with MiXCR, with productive beta chains retained. Entries are consolidated by CDR3 protein sequence, retaining the most common genes and DNA. Here the sample has some 260,000 distinct CDR3 sequences; approximately 24% occur a single time. The ten most abundant clones make up about 5% of the sample. The treatment or condition tag for this specimen amounts to: allogeneic hematopoietic cell transplantation with graft depleted of TCRalphabeta T cells and CD19 B cells. The transplant recipients were children given TCRalphabeta/CD19-depleted allogeneic hematopoietic cell grafts. V is cut back by 6 bases and J by 2 bases, with 10 bases in the junction unmatched. Reading the germline V gene (reference sequence) gives CDR1 DFQATT and CDR2 SNEGSKA. The CDR3 has 15 amino acids, counting the end cysteine and phenylalanine. Kept here is only the CDR3 DNA, which spans 45 bases and is read in frame from base 1.

The chain links TRBV20-1 with TRBJ2-3; 8 nucleotides in the junction match TRBD2. The source of this sequence is a female patient aged 2 to 10 who had a stem cell transplant for congenital amegakaryocytic thrombocytopenia, so the T cells may come from the graft donor. The input for sequencing was PBMCs, mostly from graft donor cells, taken 360 days after TCRalphabeta/CD19-depleted stem cell transplant. The DNA sequence follows: TGCAGTGCCCATGCGGGGCGGGAGGTCACAGATACGCAGTATTTT. This yields the protein CSAHAGREVTDTQYF.